These 32 T cell receptor beta chains were sequenced from one sample in a study of T cells in Graves' hyperthyroidism and ophthalmopathy. From RNA transcripts, TCR beta CDR3 regions were amplified. The HTBI primer set drove a first-round RT-PCR of the TCR CDR3. TCRdb processed the multiplex PCR reads anew with MiXCR; each CDR3 protein has one entry. Found here are hundreds of thousands of distinct CDR3 sequences, 35% to 45% of them singletons; the top ten hold 8.9%. Material for sequencing was blood. The receptors shown here come from a man between 18 and 35 years old with Graves' hyperthyroidism.

This chain connects TRBV7-3 to TRBJ1-5, with D perhaps TRBD1 (6 bases). The V end was cut by 2 bases, the J end by 4 bases, with 18 bases between. Germline CDR1 is SGHTA and CDR2 is FQGTGA. The CDR3 spans 17 residues. The CDR3 spells CASSLGGGPFTNQPQHF. The CDR3 nucleotides read TGTGCCAGCAGCTTAGGGGGGGGCCCCTTTACAAATCAGCCCCAGCATTTT.

J is TRBJ1-5 and V is TRBV5-1; 8 nucleotides align to TRBD1. The CDR3 loop spans 15 amino acids. The junction had 2 bases not matched to a gene; V was cut back by 0 bases and J by 3 bases. Germline values: CDR1 SGHRS, CDR2 YFSETQ. The CDR3 region is CASSLATGANQPQHF. The CDR3 DNA follows: TGCGCCAGCAGCTTGGCGACAGGGGCCAATCAGCCCCAGCATTTT.

There are a few counts of this clonotype. The chain combines TRBV3-1 with TRBJ1-2; D uncertain. The germline gives CDR1 LGHDT, CDR2 YNNKEL (reference sequence). V was shortened by 0 bases and J by 7 bases, with 21 bases between the two germline ends. This CDR3 contains 17 residues. The CDR3 here is CASSQDHAPSTGSGYTF. The CDR3 nucleotides read TGTGCCAGCAGCCAAGATCACGCCCCATCAACCGGGAGTGGCTACACCTTC.

The CDR3 nucleotides read TGTGCCAGCAGTGAAGCGGGGGGCGAAAAACTGTTTTTT. It specifies CASSEAGGEKLFF. The V gene is TRBV2, the J gene TRBJ1-4, with a possible D match to TRBD1 (6 bases). Germline V gene data show CDR1 as SNHLY and CDR2 as FYNNEI. The V gene lost 0 bases and the J gene lost 8 bases, with 7 bases spanning the gap. The CDR3 is 13 amino acids. The full variable domain, its missing parts supplied by reference TRBV2 and TRBJ1-4, is EPEVTQTPSHQVTQMGQEVILRCVPISNHLYFYWYRQILGQKVEFLVSFYNNEISEKSEIFDDQFSVERPDGSNFTLKIRSTKLEDSAMYFCASSEAGGEKLFFGSGTQLSVL.

This clonotype was recorded many times. The rearrangement joins TRBV15 to TRBJ2-6; D is unresolved. The germline V gene encodes CDR1 LNHNV and CDR2 YYDKDF (reference sequence). This CDR3 contains 16 residues. The V end was cut by 4 bases, the J end by 0 bases, with 10 bases between. The CDR3 here is CATSNDAASGANVLTF. The CDR3 nucleotides are TGTGCCACCAGCAACGACGCCGCCTCTGGGGCCAACGTCCTGACTTTC.

The chain couples TRBV27 to TRBJ1-2; 8 bases are shared with TRBD1. The CDR3 sequence is 14 residues long. The germline V gene encodes CDR1 MNHEY and CDR2 SMNVEV (reference sequence). The J segment lost 3 bases and the V segment lost 5 bases, leaving 5 bases of the junction unmatched. CDR3 DNA: TGTGCCAGCAGTGGAATGACAGGGGACTATGGCTACACCTTC. Translating it yields CASSGMTGDYGYTF.

In its sample, this clonotype was seen a few times. Mismatch with germline at one junction end may stem from a read error. The V gene is TRBV10-3, the J gene TRBJ1-1, with no clear D. The CDR3 runs to 12 residues. Germline values: CDR1 ENHRY, CDR2 SYGVKD. CDR3 loop: CASSDRADEAFF. In DNA form, the CDR3 reads TGTGCCAGCAGTGATCGTGCTGATGAAGCTTTCTTT.

The chain joins TRBV12-3 or TRBV12-4 to TRBJ2-2; D gene unclear. Trimming cost V 3 bases and J 0 bases, with 11 bases left between them. CDR3 length equals 16 residues. This CDR3 reads CASSFATPANTGELFF. CDR3 DNA sequence: TGTGCCAGCAGTTTCGCGACACCCGCGAACACCGGGGAGCTGTTTTTT.

In its sample, this clonotype was seen many times. CDR3 nucleotides: TGCAGCGTTGAAGATGGGACAGCTGGAAACACCATATATTTT. It codes for CSVEDGTAGNTIYF. V gene TRBV29-1 combines with J gene TRBJ1-3, with 7 bases identical to TRBD1. The ends lost 0 bases at V and 2 bases at J; junction bases unmatched: 1. Germline loops: CDR1 SQVTM, CDR2 ANQGSEA. The CDR3 has 14 amino acids.

Ten or more counts support this clonotype. The chain carries TRBV5-1 and TRBJ1-1, with D perhaps TRBD1 (5 bases). The V end lost 3 bases, the J end lost 2 bases, and 11 bases lay between the germline ends. The CDR3 length is 14 residues. Germline V gene sequence: CDR1 SGHRS, CDR2 YFSETQ. The CDR3 loop reads CASSSSRGNTEAFF. The CDR3 DNA is TGCGCCAGCAGCTCCTCCCGGGGCAACACTGAAGCTTTCTTT.

The rearrangement links TRBV7-9 to TRBJ1-3; D is uncertain. CDR3 length equals 16 residues. CDR1 and CDR2 (germline): SEHNR, FQNEAQ (reference sequence). Trimming removed 3 bases at V and 0 bases at J, with 12 bases between. CDR3 nucleotides: TGTGCCAGCAGCTTGGGAGGGAAGAGCTCTGGAAACACCATATATTTT. Translated: CASSLGGKSSGNTIYF.

This clonotype was detected only a few times. V usage is TRBV20-1 and J usage is TRBJ2-7, with 8 positions matching TRBD1. Germline CDR1 is DFQATT and CDR2 is SNEGSKA (reference sequence). The ends lost 6 bases at V and 3 bases at J; junction bases unmatched: 7. This CDR3 region has 13 residues. CDR3 DNA sequence: TGCAGTGCAACGGGACAGGAATTCTACGAGCAGTACTTC. Its protein product is CSATGQEFYEQYF.

This chain joins TRBV6-5 and TRBJ1-3; D call uncertain. The V gene's germline CDR1 is MNHEY and CDR2 SVGAGI. The CDR3 extends over 13 amino acids. Trimming removed 4 bases from V and 9 bases from J, with 13 bases in between. CDR3 amino acids: CASSFGPSGTIYF. Written as DNA, the CDR3 is TGTGCCAGCAGTTTCGGGCCCTCTGGCACCATATATTTT.

This clonotype was seen ten or more times. CDR3 in amino acids: CASSTEAYEQYF. The CDR3 nucleotides read TGTGCCAGCAGTACAGAGGCGTACGAGCAGTACTTC. The chain links TRBV2 to TRBJ2-7; D not resolved. The CDR3 covers 12 residues. Trimming removed 5 bases from V and 4 bases from J, with 9 bases in between. CDR1 SNHLY and CDR2 FYNNEI come from the germline V gene.

J is TRBJ1-2 and V is TRBV3-1; the D gene is possibly TRBD1 (6 bases). Trimming cost V 0 bases and J 1 base, with 9 bases left between them. Germline V gene data show CDR1 as LGHDT and CDR2 as YNNKEL (reference sequence). The CDR3 runs 15 residues. The DNA for the CDR3 is TGTGCCAGCAGCCAAGAGCAGGGGCTTAACTATGGCTACACCTTC. It specifies CASSQEQGLNYGYTF.

On this clonotype itself: At one end, the junction sequence differs from germline, possibly due to a read error. This chain joins TRBV7-3 and TRBJ2-5; D remains unclear. The CDR3 is 13 residues long. CDR1 and CDR2 from the germline V gene are SGHTA and FQGTGA. This CDR3 is CASSTTPPETQYF. CDR3 sequence (DNA): TGCGCCAGCAGCACAACCCCCCCGGAGACCCAGTACTTC.

Worth noting for this clonotype: This sequence may be a read error, since a much larger clone differs from it by one base. The V call is TRBV9, the J call TRBJ1-5; D remains ambiguous. Germline V gives CDR1 SGDLS, CDR2 YYNGEE. The CDR3 extends over 12 amino acids. The ends were cut back, 4 bases at V and 6 bases at J, with 8 bases in the middle. The CDR3 DNA reads TGTGCCAGCAGCCAAGATCCTCAGCCCCAGCATTTT. As protein: CASSQDPQPQHF.

The chain uses TRBV24-1 and TRBJ2-1, with TRBD2 matching over 9 bases. The length of the CDR3 is 16 residues. V was clipped by 6 bases and J by 9 bases; unmatched bases: 14. Germline V CDR1 and CDR2: KGHDR, SFDVKD. The CDR3: CATSTIPGLATSEQFF. The CDR3 nucleotides read TGTGCCACCAGTACAATACCGGGACTAGCAACTAGTGAGCAGTTCTTC.

This clonotype was observed many times. This chain connects TRBV2 to TRBJ2-2, with TRBD1 identical over 7 bases. Trimming removed 7 bases from V and 5 bases from J; junction bases left unmatched: 4. CDR3 length equals 13 residues. CDR1 SNHLY and CDR2 FYNNEI come from the germline V gene. The CDR3 loop reads CASKQGVTGELFF. CDR3 nucleotide sequence: TGTGCCAGCAAGCAGGGGGTTACCGGGGAGCTGTTTTTT.

This clonotype was seen repeatedly, ten times or more. V usage is TRBV7-2 and J usage is TRBJ1-2, with no clear D. In germline, CDR1 is SGHTA, CDR2 FQGNSA. V lost 1 base and J 3 bases, leaving 12 bases between the germline ends. CDR3 length equals 15 residues. CDR3: CASSLGYAEHYGYTF. Here the CDR3 DNA reads TGTGCCAGCAGCTTAGGGTACGCGGAGCACTATGGCTACACCTTC.

This clonotype came up many times. The chain is built from TRBV10-3 and TRBJ2-2; the D is unclear. Trimming removed 7 bases at V and 2 bases at J, with 11 bases between. The CDR3 runs to 14 residues. CDR1 is ENHRY, CDR2 SYGVKD, per germline. DNA of the CDR3: TGTGCCATCAAGAAAGAACCTAACACCGGGGAGCTGTTTTTT. Residues: CAIKKEPNTGELFF.

CDR3 DNA sequence: TGTGCCACACGCGGTCGTGGGGCCGCTGGAAACACCATATATTTT. This sequence encodes CATRGRGAAGNTIYF. V usage is TRBV12-3 or TRBV12-4 and J usage is TRBJ1-3, with D possibly being TRBD1 (5 bases). V lost 10 bases to trimming and J lost 2 bases, with 18 bases between them. The CDR3 has 15 residues.

This clonotype was found once. The rearrangement uses TRBV10-3 and TRBJ1-2; a weak D match, TRBD1 (5 bases). Germline loops: CDR1 ENHRY, CDR2 SYGVKD. CDR3 length: 10 amino acids. V dropped 6 bases and J dropped 8 bases, with 7 bases sitting between them. Here the CDR3 reads CAIRGQGYTF. The DNA of the CDR3 is TGTGCCATCAGGGGGCAGGGCTACACCTTC.

This clonotype came up many times. The chain recombines TRBV5-1 with TRBJ1-2, with 8 bases aligning to TRBD1. Germline V gene lookup returns CDR1 SGHRS and CDR2 YFSETQ. Trimming removed 4 bases from V and 7 bases from J; junction bases left unmatched: 12. The CDR3 is made up of 15 amino acids. CDR3 sequence: CASSPEGWTGSGYTF. CDR3 in DNA: TGCGCCAGCAGCCCGGAAGGCTGGACAGGGAGTGGCTACACCTTC.

The chain recombines TRBV25-1 with TRBJ1-6; tentative D call: TRBD1 (6 bases). The CDR3 spans 15 residues. Germline V CDR1 and CDR2: MGHDK, SYGVNS. V was cut by 3 bases and J by 9 bases, with 15 bases left in between. This CDR3 is CASSDEGGGISPLHF. DNA for the CDR3: TGTGCCAGCAGTGATGAGGGCGGGGGCATTTCACCCCTCCACTTT.

This clonotype was seen repeatedly, ten times or more. The chain is built from TRBV29-1 and TRBJ2-5; TRBD2 might be the D (6 bases). Trimming shortened V by 0 bases and J by 8 bases, and 13 bases separated the two germline ends. The germline CDR1 and CDR2 sequences are SQVTM and ANQGSEA. The CDR3 consists of 13 residues. CDR3: CSVEDGRGDTQYF. CDR3 coding DNA: TGCAGCGTTGAAGATGGACGCGGGGACACCCAGTACTTC.

Comments on this clonotype: A much larger clone lies a single base off, so this may be a read error. This rearrangement joins TRBV12-3 or TRBV12-4 to TRBJ1-2; no definite D call. The CDR3 runs 13 residues. Trimming took 3 bases from V and 5 from J, leaving 10 bases between them. The CDR3 loop is CASSLVRGYGYTF. The CDR3 DNA follows: TGTGCCAGCAGTTTGGTACGGGGTTATGGCTACACCTTC.

The chain links TRBV7-2 to TRBJ2-7; no clear D gene. V dropped 4 bases and J dropped 1 base, with 11 bases sitting between them. Per germline, CDR1 SGHTA and CDR2 FQGNSA. The CDR3 consists of 14 residues. The DNA for the CDR3 is TGTGCCAGCAGCTCGTGGGCCGGTTCCTACGAGCAGTACTTC. It specifies CASSSWAGSYEQYF.

This chain links TRBV19 with TRBJ1-4, with 11 nucleotides matching TRBD1. Per the germline V gene, CDR1 is LNHDA and CDR2 is SQIVND (reference sequence). V dropped 9 bases and J dropped 8; count of bases not matched to a gene: 5. The CDR3 has 13 residues. In DNA form, the CDR3 reads TGTGCCAGCCGGGACAGGGGGGAAGAAAAACTGTTTTTT. Amino acid sequence: CASRDRGEEKLFF. Supplemented by reference TRBV19 and TRBJ1-4, the full variable domain reads DGGITQSPKYLFRKEGQNVTLSCEQNLNHDAMYWYRQDPGQGLRLIYYSQIVNDFQKGDIAEGYSVSREKKESFPLTVTSAQKNPTAFYLCASRDRGEEKLFFGSGTQLSVL.

The rearrangement uses TRBV20-1 and TRBJ1-5; 7 nucleotides align to TRBD1. V dropped 1 base and J dropped 5; count of bases not matched to a gene: 8. CDR3 length: 15 amino acids. The V gene's germline CDR1 is DFQATT and CDR2 SNEGSKA (reference sequence). The CDR3 DNA follows: TGCAGTGCTAGAGTCGGGACAGCGGACTATCAGCCCCAGCATTTT. Its translation is CSARVGTADYQPQHF.

This clonotype was seen many times. At one boundary the junction diverges from the germline segment, which might be a read error. J is TRBJ2-7 and V is TRBV20-1; tentative D call: TRBD2 (5 bases). Germline CDR1 and CDR2: DFQATT and SNEGSKA (reference sequence). The CDR3 is 12 residues long. The CDR3 protein is CSARGLSYEQYF. The CDR3 nucleotides are TGCAGTGCCAGAGGGTTGTCCTACGAGCAGTACTTC.

This chain uses TRBV6-5 with TRBJ1-1; TRBD1 agrees at 8 bases. The CDR3 sequence is 16 residues long. CDR1 MNHEY and CDR2 SVGAGI come from the germline V gene. Germline trimming cut 4 bases from V and 3 bases from J; bases unmatched to any gene: 10. The CDR3 nucleotides read TGTGCCAGCAGTTTTCGCTCGGGACAGGCGTACACTGAAGCTTTCTTT. This encodes CASSFRSGQAYTEAFF.